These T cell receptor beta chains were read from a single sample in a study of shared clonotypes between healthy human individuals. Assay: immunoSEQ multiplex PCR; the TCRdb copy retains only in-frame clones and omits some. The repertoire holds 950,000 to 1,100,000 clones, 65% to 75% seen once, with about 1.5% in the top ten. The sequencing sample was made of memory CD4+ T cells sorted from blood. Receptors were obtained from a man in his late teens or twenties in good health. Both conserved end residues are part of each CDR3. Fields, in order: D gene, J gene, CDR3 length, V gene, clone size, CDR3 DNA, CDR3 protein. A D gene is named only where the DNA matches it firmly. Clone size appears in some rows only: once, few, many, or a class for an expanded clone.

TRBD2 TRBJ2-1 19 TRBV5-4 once TGTGCCAGCAGCTTAATGGCGGGGGGGGATTACGCCCGCTACAATGAGCAGTTCTTC CASSLMAGGDYARYNEQFF
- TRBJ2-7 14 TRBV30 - TGTGCCTGGAGTGTAGACGGGTACTCCTACGAGCAGTACTTC CAWSVDGYSYEQYF
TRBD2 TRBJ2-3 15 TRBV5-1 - TGCGCCAGCAGTTCCGGACTAGCCGGGGCAGATACGCAGTATTTT CASSSGLAGADTQYF
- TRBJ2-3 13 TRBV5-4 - TGTGCCAGCAGCCCCGACTTCACAGATACGCAGTATTTT CASSPDFTDTQYF
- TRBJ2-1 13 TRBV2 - TGTGCCAGCAGAGCGACCGCGGGCAATGAGCAGTTCTTC CASRATAGNEQFF
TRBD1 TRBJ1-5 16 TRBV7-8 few TGTGCCAGCACGGAACAGGGGGGAGGGTTTAATCAGCCCCAGCATTTT CASTEQGGGFNQPQHF
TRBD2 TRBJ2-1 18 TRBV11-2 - TGTGCCAGCAGCTTAGTCGGGGGGACTCTCTTGAGGTTTAGTGAGCAGTTCTTC CASSLVGGTLLRFSEQFF
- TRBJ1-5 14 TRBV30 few TGTGCCTGGAGTGTTAAGGGGTTCAATCAGCCCCAGCATTTT CAWSVKGFNQPQHF
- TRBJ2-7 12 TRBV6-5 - TGTGCCAGCAGGGCACAACCCCACGAGCAGTACTTC CASRAQPHEQYF
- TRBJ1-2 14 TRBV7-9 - TGTGCCAGCAGCTTATGGGAGGAACGGGACGGCTACACCTTC CASSLWEERDGYTF
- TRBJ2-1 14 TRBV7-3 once TGTGCCAGCAGCCCGGGCCTCGGGTACAATGAGCAGTTCTTC CASSPGLGYNEQFF
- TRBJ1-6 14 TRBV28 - TGTGCCAGTTGGAGGACGACGGGTAATTCACCCCTCCACTTT CASWRTTGNSPLHF
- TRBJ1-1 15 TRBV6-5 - TGTGCCAGCAGTTACTCTGGGGGGACGAACACTGAAGCTTTCTTT CASSYSGGTNTEAFF
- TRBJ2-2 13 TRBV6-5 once TGTGCCAGCAAGGACACGAACACCGGGGAGCTGTTTTTT CASKDTNTGELFF
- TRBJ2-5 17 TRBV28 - TGTGCCAGCAGTTTTCGTGGGCTCCTCTCCGTCCAAGAGACCCAGTACTTC CASSFRGLLSVQETQYF
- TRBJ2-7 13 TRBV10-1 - TGCGCCAGCAGTGAGTCTAATCGGGAAGAGCAGTACTTC CASSESNREEQYF
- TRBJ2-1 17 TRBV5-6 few TGTGCCAGCAGCTTGGTAAGATACGGGAGAAGGTTGAATGAGCAGTTCTTC CASSLVRYGRRLNEQFF
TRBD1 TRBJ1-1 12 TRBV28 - TGTGCCACCTGGGACAGCCTGACCGAAGCTTTCTTT CATWDSLTEAFF
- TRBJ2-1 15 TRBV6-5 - TGTGCCAGCAGTTATCGGGGGACAGATCGCGATGAGCAGTTCTTC CASSYRGTDRDEQFF
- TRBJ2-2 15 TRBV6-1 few TGTGCCAGCAGTGAACCAGGGCGGCTCACCGGGGAGCTGTTTTTT CASSEPGRLTGELFF
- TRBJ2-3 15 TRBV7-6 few TGTGCCAGCAGCTTAGCGGGGGCCAGCACAGATACGCAGTATTTT CASSLAGASTDTQYF
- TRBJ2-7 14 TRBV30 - TGTGCCTGGAGTGTTGGCGGAAACTCCTACGAGCAGTACTTC CAWSVGGNSYEQYF
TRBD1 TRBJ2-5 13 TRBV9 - TGTGCCAGCTCGACAGGGGGGGCAGAGACCCAGTACTTC CASSTGGAETQYF
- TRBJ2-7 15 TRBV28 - TGTGCCAGCAGTCTAAGGAGGGGATTGAACTACGAGCAGTACTTC CASSLRRGLNYEQYF
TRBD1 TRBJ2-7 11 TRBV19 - TGTGCCAGTAGTACAGGGGGCGTGCAGTACTTC CASSTGGVQYF
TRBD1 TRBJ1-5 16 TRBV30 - TGTGCCTGGAGCATAGACAGGGGCCGGAAGGATCAGCCCCAGCATTTT CAWSIDRGRKDQPQHF
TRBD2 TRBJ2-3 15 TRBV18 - TGTGCCAGCTCACCGACTAGCGTGGTCGCTGGTACGCAGTATTTT CASSPTSVVAGTQYF
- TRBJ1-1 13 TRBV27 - TGTGCCAGCAGTCTGAGCGGAGGGGTAAGAGCTTTCTTT CASSLSGGVRAFF
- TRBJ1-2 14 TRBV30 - TGTGCCTGGATTCCCGGGGGCGACTTCTATGGCTACACCTTC CAWIPGGDFYGYTF
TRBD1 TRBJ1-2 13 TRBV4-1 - TGCGCCAGCAGCCAAGGGGACAGCTATGGCTACACCTTC CASSQGDSYGYTF
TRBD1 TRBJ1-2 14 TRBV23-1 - TGCGCCAGCAGCCCCAGGGGGCTTGGCGGTGGCTACACCTTC CASSPRGLGGGYTF
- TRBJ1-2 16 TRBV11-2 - TGTGCCAGCAGCCACTTCAAGGGGCGGAAGGACTATGGCTACACCTTC CASSHFKGRKDYGYTF
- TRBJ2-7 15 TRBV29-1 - TGCAGCGTCGCTACAGGGTTTTATGGCTCCTACGAGCAGTACTTC CSVATGFYGSYEQYF
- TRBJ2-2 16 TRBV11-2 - TGTGCCAGCAGCACCCGTGGGGGAATAAACACCGGGGAGCTGTTTTTT CASSTRGGINTGELFF
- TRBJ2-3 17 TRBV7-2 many TGTGCCAGCAGCCCCCCTCGCGCCCAAGTAGGGACAGATACGCAGTATTTT CASSPPRAQVGTDTQYF
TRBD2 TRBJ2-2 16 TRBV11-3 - TGTGCCAGCAGCTTTCTAGCGGGAGGGCCCACCGGGGAGCTGTTTTTT CASSFLAGGPTGELFF
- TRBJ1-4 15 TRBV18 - TGTGCCAGCTCACCATTAATGACAGCTAATGAAAAACTGTTTTTT CASSPLMTANEKLFF
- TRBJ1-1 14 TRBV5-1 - TGCGCCAGCAGCGGGCCCAGGGAGAACACTGAAGCTTTCTTT CASSGPRENTEAFF
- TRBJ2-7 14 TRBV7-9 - TGTGCCAGCAGCTTCGAATCAGGGTCCTACGAGCAGTACTTC CASSFESGSYEQYF
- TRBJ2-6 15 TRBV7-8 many TGTGCCAGCAGCATAGACACATCTGGGGCCAACGTCCTGACTTTC CASSIDTSGANVLTF
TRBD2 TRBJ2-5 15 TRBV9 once TGTGCCAGCAGCGTAGGAGGGACTAGCGGAGAGACCCAGTACTTC CASSVGGTSGETQYF
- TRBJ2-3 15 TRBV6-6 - TGTGCCAGCAGCCTTCTAGCGAGTAGCACAGATACGCAGTATTTT CASSLLASSTDTQYF
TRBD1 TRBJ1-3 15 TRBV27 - TGTGCCAGCAGAGGACAGGGTCTGGGAGGAAACACCATATATTTT CASRGQGLGGNTIYF
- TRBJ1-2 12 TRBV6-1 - TGTGCCACCGCGGGGCGGAACTATGGCTACACCTTC CATAGRNYGYTF
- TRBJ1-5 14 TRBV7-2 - TGTGCCAGCAGCTTACATAGGAGGGGGCAGCCCCAGCATTTT CASSLHRRGQPQHF